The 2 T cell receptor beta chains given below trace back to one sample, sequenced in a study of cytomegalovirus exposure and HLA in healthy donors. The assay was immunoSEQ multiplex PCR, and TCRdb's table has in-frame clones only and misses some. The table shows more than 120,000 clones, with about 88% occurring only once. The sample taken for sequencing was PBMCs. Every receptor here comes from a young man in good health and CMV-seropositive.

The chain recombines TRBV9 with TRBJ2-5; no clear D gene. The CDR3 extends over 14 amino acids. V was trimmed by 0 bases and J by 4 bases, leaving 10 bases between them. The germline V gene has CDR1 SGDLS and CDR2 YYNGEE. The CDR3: CASSVGGMAETQYF. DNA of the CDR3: TGTGCCAGCAGCGTAGGCGGCATGGCAGAGACCCAGTACTTC.

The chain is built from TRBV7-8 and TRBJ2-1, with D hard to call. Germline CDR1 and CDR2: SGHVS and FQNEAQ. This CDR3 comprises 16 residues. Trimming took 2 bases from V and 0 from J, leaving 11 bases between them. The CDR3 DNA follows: TGTGCCAGCAGCTTAAATCCCCCGAGCTCCTACAATGAGCAGTTCTTC. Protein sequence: CASSLNPPSSYNEQFF.